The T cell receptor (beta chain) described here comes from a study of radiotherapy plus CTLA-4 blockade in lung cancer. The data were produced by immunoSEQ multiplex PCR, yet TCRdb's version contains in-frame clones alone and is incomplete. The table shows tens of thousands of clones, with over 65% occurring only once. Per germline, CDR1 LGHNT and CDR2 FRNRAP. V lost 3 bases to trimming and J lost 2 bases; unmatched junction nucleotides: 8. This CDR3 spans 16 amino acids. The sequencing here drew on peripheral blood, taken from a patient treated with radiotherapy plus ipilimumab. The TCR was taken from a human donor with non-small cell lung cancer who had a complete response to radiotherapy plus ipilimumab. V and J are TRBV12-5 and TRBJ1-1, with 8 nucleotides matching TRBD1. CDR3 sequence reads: CASGFFMGQVNTEAFF. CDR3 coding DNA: TGTGCTAGTGGTTTTTTCATGGGACAGGTTAACACTGAAGCTTTCTTT.